This is a list of T cell receptor beta chains from one sample in a study of breast tumors, draining lymph nodes, adjacent tissues. TCRdb analysed the multiplex PCR reads with MiXCR anew, one entry per CDR3 protein. The sample lists 11,000 or so distinct CDR3 sequences, approximately 55% occurring once. Sample: breast tumor tissue. The origin of the receptors is a female donor with breast cancer. Some clones in this sample may be carry-over from other donors' samples. CDR3s include the opening cysteine and the closing phenylalanine or tryptophan. D genes are given only for firm matches. Part of the rows lack a size; the others show once, few, many or a class for expanded clones.

CDR3,DNA,J,D,V,size
CASSLGTADEKLFF,TGTGCCAGCAGCTTAGGGACAGCTGATGAAAAACTGTTTTTT,TRBJ1-4,NA,TRBV11-2,NA
CASGFDRGYEQYF,TGTGCTAGTGGTTTCGACAGGGGCTACGAGCAGTACTTC,TRBJ2-7,TRBD1,TRBV12-5,NA
CASSSHPNREVYGYTF,TGTGCCAGCAGTTCCCACCCGAACAGGGAGGTCTATGGCTACACCTTC,TRBJ1-2,NA,TRBV6-5,many
CSASRAVDTQYF,TGCAGTGCTAGTCGGGCGGTGGATACGCAGTATTTT,TRBJ2-3,NA,TRBV20-1,NA
CASSLGAAPASTDPQYF,TGTGCCAGCAGCTTAGGGGCGGCCCCTGCTAGCACAGATCCGCAGTATTTT,TRBJ2-3,NA,TRBV7-8,few
CASSIHGANYGYTF,TGCGCCAGCAGCATCCATGGGGCTAACTATGGCTACACCTTC,TRBJ1-2,NA,TRBV5-1,many
CASSLSNSGNTIYF,TGTGCCAGCAGCTTGAGTAACTCTGGAAACACCATATATTTT,TRBJ1-3,NA,TRBV11-3,few
CASSSSRAQYF,TGTGCCAGCAGTTCATCCCGGGCCCAGTACTTC,TRBJ2-5,NA,TRBV12-3/TRBV12-4,many
CSALDKINYGYTF,TGCAGTGCTCTGGACAAAATAAACTATGGCTACACCTTC,TRBJ1-2,NA,TRBV20-1,many
CASSFTSNRPGELFF,TGCGCCAGCAGCTTTACTTCAAACCGGCCCGGGGAGCTGTTTTTT,TRBJ2-2,NA,TRBV5-1,medium-sized
CASRDSAGVGEQFF,TGTGCCAGCAGGGACTCGGCGGGAGTGGGTGAGCAGTTCTTC,TRBJ2-1,TRBD2,TRBV27,NA
CATRTSGNNEQFF,TGTGCCACCAGGACTAGCGGGAACAATGAGCAGTTCTTC,TRBJ2-1,TRBD2,TRBV24-1,NA
CATLQGADYGYTF,TGCGCCACGTTACAGGGGGCGGACTATGGCTACACCTTC,TRBJ1-2,TRBD1,TRBV10-1,NA
CSARWNSYEQYF,TGCAGTGCTAGGTGGAACTCCTACGAGCAGTACTTC,TRBJ2-7,NA,TRBV20-1,NA
CASSFGTGAYEQYF,TGCGCCAGCAGCTTCGGCACAGGGGCTTACGAGCAGTACTTC,TRBJ2-7,TRBD1,TRBV5-1,NA
CASSLAGLTLRQEKNYGYTF,TGCGCCAGCAGCTTGGCCGGATTAACTTTGAGGCAGGAGAAAAACTATGGCTACACCTTC,TRBJ1-2,NA,TRBV5-1,NA
CASSQDQGSTDTQYF,TGCGCCAGCAGCCAAGATCAGGGGAGCACAGATACGCAGTATTTT,TRBJ2-3,NA,TRBV4-3,NA
CSALRGKETQYF,TGCAGTGCTTTGCGGGGTAAAGAGACCCAGTACTTC,TRBJ2-5,NA,TRBV20-1,medium-sized
CASSQSVAGGRNEQFF,TGCGCCAGCAGCCAATCCGTAGCGGGGGGGCGGAATGAGCAGTTCTTC,TRBJ2-1,TRBD2,TRBV4-1,NA
CASSLTGVLSGANVLTF,TGCGCCAGCAGCTTGACGGGGGTCCTCTCTGGGGCCAACGTCCTGACTTTC,TRBJ2-6,NA,TRBV5-1,NA
CASSRGKGNYGYTF,TGTGCCAGCAGCCGCGGTAAGGGCAACTATGGCTACACCTTC,TRBJ1-2,NA,TRBV4-2,few
CASSGYGPQETQSF,TGTGCCAGCAGCGGATACGGACCTCAAGAGACCCAGTCCTTC,TRBJ2-5,NA,TRBV9,NA
CASRMGPNQAQYF,TGTGCCAGCAGGATGGGACCAAATCAGGCGCAGTACTTT,TRBJ2-7,NA,TRBV2,NA
CSARDMTSPTAGELFF,TGCAGTGCTAGGGATATGACTAGTCCGACCGCCGGGGAGCTGTTTTTT,TRBJ2-2,NA,TRBV20-1,few